This paragraph reports one T cell receptor (beta chain). The data were taken from a study of blood T cells in healthy people across ages. A J-beta primer mix and a sample-barcoded 5' primer were used in a second PCR of about 6 to 12 cycles. TCRdb passed the 5' RACE reads through MiXCR, listing each CDR3 protein once. The top ten clones hold around 18% of a sample with hundreds of thousands of distinct CDR3 sequences, around two fifths of them seen once. V gave up 2 bases and J gave up 3 bases; unmatched junction bases: 8. The germline V gene encodes CDR1 KGHSH and CDR2 LQKENI. The CDR3 loop spans 16 amino acids.

This chain joins TRBV18 and TRBJ1-1; 8 nucleotides line up with TRBD1. This clonotype originated in a man aged 60 to 69 in good health. The sequenced sample consisted of blood. CDR3 loop: CASSPWTGSVYTEAFF. DNA of the CDR3: TGTGCCAGCTCACCATGGACAGGGAGTGTCTACACTGAAGCTTTCTTT.